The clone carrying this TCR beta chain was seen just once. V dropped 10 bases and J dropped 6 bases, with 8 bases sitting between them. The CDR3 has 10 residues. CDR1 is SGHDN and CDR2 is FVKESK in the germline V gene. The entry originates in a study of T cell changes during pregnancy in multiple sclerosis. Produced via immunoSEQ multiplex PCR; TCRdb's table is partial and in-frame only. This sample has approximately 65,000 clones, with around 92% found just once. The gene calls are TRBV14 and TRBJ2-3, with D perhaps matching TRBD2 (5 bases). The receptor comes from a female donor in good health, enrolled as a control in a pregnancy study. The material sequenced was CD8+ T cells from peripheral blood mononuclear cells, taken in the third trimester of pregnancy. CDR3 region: CATIADTQYF. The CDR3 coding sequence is TGTGCCACCATAGCGGATACGCAGTATTTT.